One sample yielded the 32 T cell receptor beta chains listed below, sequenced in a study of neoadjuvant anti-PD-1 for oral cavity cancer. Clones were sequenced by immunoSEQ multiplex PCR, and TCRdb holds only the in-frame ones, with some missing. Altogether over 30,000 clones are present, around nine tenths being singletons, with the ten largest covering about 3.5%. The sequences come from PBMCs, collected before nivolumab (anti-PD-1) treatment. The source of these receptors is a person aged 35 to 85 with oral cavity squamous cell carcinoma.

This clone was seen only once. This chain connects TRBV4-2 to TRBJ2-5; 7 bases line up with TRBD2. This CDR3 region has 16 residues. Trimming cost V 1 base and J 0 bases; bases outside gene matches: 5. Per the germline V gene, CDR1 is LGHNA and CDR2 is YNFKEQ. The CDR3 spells CASSQGREGHQETQYF. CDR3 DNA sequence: TGTGCCAGCAGCCAAGGGAGGGAGGGGCACCAAGAGACCCAGTACTTC.

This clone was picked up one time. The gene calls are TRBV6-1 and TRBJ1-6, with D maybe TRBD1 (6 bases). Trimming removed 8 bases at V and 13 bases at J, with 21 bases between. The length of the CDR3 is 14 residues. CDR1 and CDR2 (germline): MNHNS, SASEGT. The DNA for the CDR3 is TGTGCCAGCGGAGCAGGGGAGGACGTTCACCCCCTCCACTTT. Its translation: CASGAGEDVHPLHF.

CDR3 loop: CASSSQNSDTQYF. The CDR3 DNA reads TGTGCCAGCAGCTCCCAAAACAGCGATACGCAGTATTTT. The V call is TRBV5-4, the J call TRBJ2-3; D is ambiguous. CDR3 length equals 13 residues. V lost 3 bases, J lost 6 bases, and 11 bases lay in between. Per germline, CDR1 SGHNT and CDR2 YYREEE (reference sequence).

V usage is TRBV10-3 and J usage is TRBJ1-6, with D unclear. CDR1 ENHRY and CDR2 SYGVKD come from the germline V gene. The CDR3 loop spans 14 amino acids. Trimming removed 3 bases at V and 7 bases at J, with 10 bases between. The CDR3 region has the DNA TGTGCCATCAGTGAAGGAGCACAGAATTCACCCCTCCACTTT. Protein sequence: CAISEGAQNSPLHF.

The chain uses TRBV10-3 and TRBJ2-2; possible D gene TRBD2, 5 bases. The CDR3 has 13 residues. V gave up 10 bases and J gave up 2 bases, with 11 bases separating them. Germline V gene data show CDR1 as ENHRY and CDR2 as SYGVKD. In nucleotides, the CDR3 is TGTGCCACAAGTGGGAGTAACACCGGGGAGCTGTTTTTT. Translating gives CATSGSNTGELFF.

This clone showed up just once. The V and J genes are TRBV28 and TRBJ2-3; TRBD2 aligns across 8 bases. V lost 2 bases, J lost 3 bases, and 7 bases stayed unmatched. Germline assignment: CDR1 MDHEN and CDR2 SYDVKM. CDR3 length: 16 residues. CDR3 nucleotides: TGTGCCAGCAGTTTAGTCGCCCGGGGGGGAACAGATACGCAGTATTTT. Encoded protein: CASSLVARGGTDTQYF.

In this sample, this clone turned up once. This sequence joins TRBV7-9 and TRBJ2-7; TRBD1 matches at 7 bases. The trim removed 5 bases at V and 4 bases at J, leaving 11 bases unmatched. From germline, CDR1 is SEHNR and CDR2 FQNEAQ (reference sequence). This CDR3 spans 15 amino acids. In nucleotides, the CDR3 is TGTGCCAGCAGCGCTGGAATGGACAGGACGTACGAGCAGTACTTC. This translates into CASSAGMDRTYEQYF.

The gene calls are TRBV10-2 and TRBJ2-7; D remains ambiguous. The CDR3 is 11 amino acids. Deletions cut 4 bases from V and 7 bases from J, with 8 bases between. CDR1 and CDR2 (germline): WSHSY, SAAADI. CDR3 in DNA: TGCGCCAGCAGTGGCTCTTTAGAGCAGTACTTC. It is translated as CASSGSLEQYF.

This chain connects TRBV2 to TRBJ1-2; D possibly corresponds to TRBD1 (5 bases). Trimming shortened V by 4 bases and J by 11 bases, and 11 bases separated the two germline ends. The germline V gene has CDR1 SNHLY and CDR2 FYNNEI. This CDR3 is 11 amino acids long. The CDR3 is CASSAGVEYTF. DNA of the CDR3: TGTGCCAGCAGTGCGGGGGTTGAGTACACCTTC. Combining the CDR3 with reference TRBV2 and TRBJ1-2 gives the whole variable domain EPEVTQTPSHQVTQMGQEVILRCVPISNHLYFYWYRQILGQKVEFLVSFYNNEISEKSEIFDDQFSVERPDGSNFTLKIRSTKLEDSAMYFCASSAGVEYTFGSGTRLTVV.

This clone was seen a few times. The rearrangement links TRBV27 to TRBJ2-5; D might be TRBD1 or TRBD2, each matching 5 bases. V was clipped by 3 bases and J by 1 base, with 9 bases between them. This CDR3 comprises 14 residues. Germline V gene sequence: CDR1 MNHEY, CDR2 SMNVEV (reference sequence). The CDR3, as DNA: TGTGCCAGCAGTTTGGCTGGGGGCCAAGAGACCCAGTACTTC. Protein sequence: CASSLAGGQETQYF.

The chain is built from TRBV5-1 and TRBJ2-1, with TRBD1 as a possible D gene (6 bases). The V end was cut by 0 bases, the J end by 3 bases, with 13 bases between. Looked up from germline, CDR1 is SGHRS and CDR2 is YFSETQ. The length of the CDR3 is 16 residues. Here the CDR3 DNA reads TGCGCCAGCAGCTTGGTAGGGCAGGGGTTCTACAATGAGCAGTTCTTC. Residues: CASSLVGQGFYNEQFF.

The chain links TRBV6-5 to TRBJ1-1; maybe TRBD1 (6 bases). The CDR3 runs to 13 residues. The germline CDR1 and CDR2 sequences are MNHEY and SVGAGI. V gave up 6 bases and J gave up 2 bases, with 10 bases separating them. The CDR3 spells CASSWDTNTEAFF. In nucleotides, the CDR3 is TGTGCCAGCAGCTGGGACACCAACACTGAAGCTTTCTTT.

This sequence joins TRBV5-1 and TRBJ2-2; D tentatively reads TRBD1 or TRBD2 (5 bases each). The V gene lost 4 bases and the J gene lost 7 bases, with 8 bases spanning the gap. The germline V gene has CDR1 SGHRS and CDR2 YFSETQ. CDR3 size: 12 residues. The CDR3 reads CASSPGGGELFF. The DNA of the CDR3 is TGCGCCAGCAGCCCTGGGGGCGGGGAGCTGTTTTTT.

CDR3 sequence: CASSIGQGYVGELFF. In DNA form, the CDR3 reads TGTGCCAGCAGCATAGGACAGGGGTATGTCGGGGAGCTGTTTTTT. The J gene is TRBJ2-2, the V gene TRBV5-4; 9 positions agree with TRBD1. Losses at the gene ends were 4 bases for V and 7 bases for J; bases not matched to a gene: 8. Per the germline V gene, CDR1 is SGHNT and CDR2 is YYREEE (reference sequence). This CDR3 is built from 15 residues.

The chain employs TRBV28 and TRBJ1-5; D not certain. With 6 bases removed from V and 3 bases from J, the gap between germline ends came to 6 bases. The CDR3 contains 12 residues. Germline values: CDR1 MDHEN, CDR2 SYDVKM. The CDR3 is CASSPPNQPQHF. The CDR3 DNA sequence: TGTGCCAGCAGCCCACCCAATCAGCCCCAGCATTTT.

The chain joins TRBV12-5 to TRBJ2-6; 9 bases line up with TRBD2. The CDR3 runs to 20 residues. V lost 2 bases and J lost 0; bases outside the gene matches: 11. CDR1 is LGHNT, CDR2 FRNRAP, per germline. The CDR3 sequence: CASGLSPAGTSFSGANVLTF. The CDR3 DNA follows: TGTGCTAGTGGTTTGTCACCTGCCGGGACTAGCTTCTCTGGGGCCAACGTCCTGACTTTC.

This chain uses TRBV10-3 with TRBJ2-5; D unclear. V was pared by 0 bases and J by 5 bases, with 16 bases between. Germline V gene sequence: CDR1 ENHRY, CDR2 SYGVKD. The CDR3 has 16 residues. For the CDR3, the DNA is TGTGCCATCAGTGAGTCGAGAGTTGGCGCCAGCGAGACCCAGTACTTC. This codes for CAISESRVGASETQYF.

The CDR3, as DNA: TGCAGCGTTGGGGTCCGTGGGGGCCGCGGTGGCTACACCTTC. The encoded protein is CSVGVRGGRGGYTF. The chain joins TRBV29-1 to TRBJ1-2, with D tentatively TRBD1 (6 bases). The CDR3 loop spans 14 amino acids. CDR1 SQVTM and CDR2 ANQGSEA come from the germline V gene. V shed 4 bases and J shed 7 bases, with 19 bases lying between them.

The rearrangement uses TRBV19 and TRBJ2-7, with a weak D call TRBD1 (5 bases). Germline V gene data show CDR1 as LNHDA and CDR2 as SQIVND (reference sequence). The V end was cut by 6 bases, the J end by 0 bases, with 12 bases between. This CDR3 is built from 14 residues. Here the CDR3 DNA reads TGTGCCAGTAGCACAGGTCGGCACTCCTACGAGCAGTACTTC. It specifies CASSTGRHSYEQYF.

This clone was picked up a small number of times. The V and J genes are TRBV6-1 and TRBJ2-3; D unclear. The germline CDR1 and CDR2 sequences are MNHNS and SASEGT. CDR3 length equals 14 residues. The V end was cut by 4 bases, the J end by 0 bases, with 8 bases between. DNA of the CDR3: TGTGCCAGCAGTGTCGGCCCTAGCACAGATACGCAGTATTTT. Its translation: CASSVGPSTDTQYF.

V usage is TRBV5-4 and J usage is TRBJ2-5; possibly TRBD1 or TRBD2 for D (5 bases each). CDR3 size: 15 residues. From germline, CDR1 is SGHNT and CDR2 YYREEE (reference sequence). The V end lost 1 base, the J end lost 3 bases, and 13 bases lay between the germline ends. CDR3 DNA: TGTGCCAGCAGCTTGCCCTATGGGGGAAAAGAGACCCAGTACTTC. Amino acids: CASSLPYGGKETQYF.

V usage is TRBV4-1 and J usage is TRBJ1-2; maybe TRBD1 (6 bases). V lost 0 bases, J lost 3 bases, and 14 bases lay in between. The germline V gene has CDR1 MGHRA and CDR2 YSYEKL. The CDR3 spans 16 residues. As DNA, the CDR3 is TGCGCCAGCAGCCAAGATTGGGGTAGGACAGACTATGGCTACACCTTC. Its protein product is CASSQDWGRTDYGYTF.

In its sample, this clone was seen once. The CDR3 DNA sequence: TGTGCCAGCCCCCCGGCGGTGGGGACAGGGGGGCTTCGGGGAGAGACCCAGTACTTC. The encoded protein is CASPPAVGTGGLRGETQYF. The gene calls are TRBV28 and TRBJ2-5, with TRBD1 matching 11 bases. The germline V gene has CDR1 MDHEN and CDR2 SYDVKM. V was clipped by 8 bases and J by 4 bases; unmatched bases: 21. This CDR3 is built from 19 residues.

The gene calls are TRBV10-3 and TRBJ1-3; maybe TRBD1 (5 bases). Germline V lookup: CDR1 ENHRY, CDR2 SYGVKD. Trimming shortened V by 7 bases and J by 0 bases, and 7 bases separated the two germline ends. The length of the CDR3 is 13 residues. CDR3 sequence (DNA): TGTGCCATCACAGACAGCTCTGGAAACACCATATATTTT. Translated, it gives CAITDSSGNTIYF.

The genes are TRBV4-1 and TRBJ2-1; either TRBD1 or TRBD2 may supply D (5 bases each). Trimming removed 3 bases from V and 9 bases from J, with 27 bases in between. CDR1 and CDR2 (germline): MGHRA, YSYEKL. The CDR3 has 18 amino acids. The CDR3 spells CASSHHSRADEGWGEQFF. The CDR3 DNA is TGCGCCAGCAGCCATCACTCTAGAGCTGATGAGGGGTGGGGTGAGCAGTTCTTC.

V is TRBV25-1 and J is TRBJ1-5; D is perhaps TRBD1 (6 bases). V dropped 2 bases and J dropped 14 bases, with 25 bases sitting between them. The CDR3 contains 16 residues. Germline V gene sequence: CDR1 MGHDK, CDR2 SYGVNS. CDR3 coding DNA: TGTGCCAGCAGTGAACAGGCTGGGGAAAAGGGGGGATTTGAGCATTTT. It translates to CASSEQAGEKGGFEHF.

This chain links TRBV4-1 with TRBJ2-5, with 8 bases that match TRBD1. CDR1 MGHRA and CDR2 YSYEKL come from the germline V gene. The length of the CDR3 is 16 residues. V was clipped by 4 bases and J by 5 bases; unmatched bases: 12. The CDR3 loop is CASSRQSGQGWETQYF. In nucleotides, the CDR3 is TGCGCCAGCAGCCGACAAAGCGGACAGGGCTGGGAGACCCAGTACTTC.

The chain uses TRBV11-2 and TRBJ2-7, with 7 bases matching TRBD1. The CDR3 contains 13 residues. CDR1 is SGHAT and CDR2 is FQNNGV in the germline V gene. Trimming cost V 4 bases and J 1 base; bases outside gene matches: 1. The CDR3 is CASSSGQSYEQYF. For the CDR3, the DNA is TGTGCCAGCAGCTCGGGACAGTCCTACGAGCAGTACTTC.

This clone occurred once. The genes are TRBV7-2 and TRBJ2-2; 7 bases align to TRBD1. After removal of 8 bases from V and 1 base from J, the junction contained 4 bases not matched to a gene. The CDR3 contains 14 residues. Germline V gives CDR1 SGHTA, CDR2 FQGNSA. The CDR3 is CASLDRRNTGELFF. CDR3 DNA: TGTGCCAGCTTGGACAGGAGGAACACCGGGGAGCTGTTTTTT.

CDR3 nucleotide sequence: TGTGCCAGCAGCCTCGGGTTGGGCGAGCGGGGGGGCCTATTCTCCGAGCAGTACTTC. Residues: CASSLGLGERGGLFSEQYF. The chain carries TRBV7-9 and TRBJ2-7; the match to TRBD2 covers 10 bases. The ends lost 5 bases at V and 6 bases at J; junction bases unmatched: 22. The germline V gene has CDR1 SEHNR and CDR2 FQNEAQ (reference sequence). The CDR3 consists of 19 residues.

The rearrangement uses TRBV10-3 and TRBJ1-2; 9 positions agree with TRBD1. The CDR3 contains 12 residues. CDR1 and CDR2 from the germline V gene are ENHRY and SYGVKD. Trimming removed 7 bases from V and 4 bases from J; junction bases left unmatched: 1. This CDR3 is CAITDRGYGYTF. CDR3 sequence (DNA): TGTGCCATCACGGACAGGGGCTATGGCTACACCTTC.

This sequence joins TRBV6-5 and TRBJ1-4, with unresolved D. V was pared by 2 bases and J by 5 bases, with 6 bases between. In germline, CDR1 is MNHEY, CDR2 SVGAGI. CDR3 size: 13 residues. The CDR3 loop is CASSYQPNEKLFF. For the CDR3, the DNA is TGTGCCAGCAGTTACCAACCGAATGAAAAACTGTTTTTT.